The present T cell receptor (beta chain) was sequenced within a study of T cell responses to AZD1222 COVID-19 vaccine. Broader study findings: Only after the peak T cell response were repertoires sampled.

Measured with immunoSEQ multiplex PCR; TCRdb has only the in-frame clones, and not every one. The data hold around 58,000 clones, with around 92% observed a single time. In regard to this clone: Antigen: not known.

This CDR3 comprises 16 residues. Germline V lookup: CDR1 SNHLY, CDR2 FYNNEI. J gave up 0 bases and V 7 bases, and 5 bases lay outside the gene matches. This receptor was obtained from an adult who received the AZD1222 COVID-19 vaccine. This chain joins TRBV2 and TRBJ1-6; the match to TRBD1 covers 8 bases. The sample in question was peripheral blood, obtained 28 days after the second AZD1222 dose. The CDR3 loop reads CASIIDRGSYNSPLHF. In DNA, the CDR3 is TGTGCCAGCATTATCGACAGGGGCTCCTATAATTCACCCCTCCACTTT.